This entry describes one T cell receptor (beta chain). This sample stems from a study of Ad26.COV2.S vaccination and SARS-CoV-2 variants. The CDR3 runs to 13 residues. The V and J ends lost 1 base and 6 bases, in that order; junction bases with no gene match: 2. Germline V lookup: CDR1 LNHDA, CDR2 SQIVND (reference sequence). The table came from immunoSEQ multiplex PCR; TCRdb's copy has only in-frame clones and leaves some out. The sample gives a few hundred thousand clones, about 90% of which show up once; less than 2% is in the top ten. Treatment meaning: some 20 received Ad26.COV2.S at low or high dose, single or two shots; 5 received placebo; per-sample allocation not given. After the first vaccine or placebo injection, samples were drawn on day 63.

The specimen was peripheral blood, collected in a trial of Ad26.COV2.S vaccine versus placebo. This sequence was found in a person between 18 and 60 years old who received the Ad26.COV2.S COVID-19 vaccine or a placebo. V and J are TRBV19 and TRBJ2-7; TRBD1 aligns across 8 bases. CDR3 region: CASSIVGQAEQYF. CDR3 nucleotide sequence: TGTGCCAGTAGTATAGTGGGACAGGCCGAGCAGTACTTC.